A selection of T cell receptor beta chains follows, all from one sample in a study of human T cells and chemical hapten exposure. TCRdb passed the RACE reads through MiXCR, listing each CDR3 protein once. The data hold 84,000 or so distinct CDR3 sequences, with about 9% observed a single time. The sequences come from whole blood, collected in connection with sensitization to the hapten diphenylcyclopropenone (DPC). These receptor sequences come from a man aged 40-49 years with alopecia areata. Some clones in this sample may be carry-over from other donors' samples. CDR3s include the opening cysteine and the closing phenylalanine or tryptophan. The D gene is left open where the match is weak. Clone size is stated in some rows and not others, as once, few, many or a class when expanded.

size	J	V	D	CDR3	DNA
many	TRBJ2-3	TRBV7-9	TRBD2	CASSLSGDSSTDTQYF	TGTGCCAGCAGCTTAAGCGGGGACTCTAGCACAGATACGCAGTATTTT
many	TRBJ1-3	TRBV20-1	.	CSARGRESGNTIYF	TGCAGTGCTAGAGGCCGGGAGTCTGGAAACACCATATATTTT
few	TRBJ2-2	TRBV6-1	TRBD1	CASSEQRGRPGELFF	TGTGCCAGCAGTGAACAAAGGGGGCGTCCCGGGGAGCTGTTTTTT
many	TRBJ2-7	TRBV28	.	CASSLGNYEQYF	TGTGCCAGCAGTTTAGGGAATTACGAGCAGTACTTC
.	TRBJ2-6	TRBV10-3	.	CAISGRQTSGANVLTF	TGTGCCATCAGTGGCAGGCAGACCTCTGGGGCCAACGTCCTGACTTTC
.	TRBJ2-1	TRBV6-2/TRBV6-3	TRBD2	CASSLRAMASGSFEQFF	TGTGCCAGCAGTTTAAGGGCCATGGCTAGCGGGAGTTTTGAGCAGTTCTTC
few	TRBJ2-1	TRBV5-1	TRBD2	CASSLVAGSDEQFF	TGCGCCAGCAGCTTGGTAGCGGGATCGGATGAGCAGTTCTTC
few	TRBJ1-5	TRBV9	.	CASSPGERSNQPQHF	TGTGCCAGCAGCCCCGGAGAAAGGAGCAATCAGCCCCAGCATTTT
.	TRBJ2-3	TRBV3-1	.	CASSQDQGGRTDTQYF	TGTGCCAGCAGCCAAGATCAGGGTGGCCGCACAGATACGCAGTATTTT
many	TRBJ2-3	TRBV24-1	.	CATSDSDLISTDTQYF	TGTGCCACCAGTGATTCGGACTTGATCAGCACAGATACGCAGTATTTT
few	TRBJ2-1	TRBV9	TRBD2	CASSFSSTGTSGSGSWDEQFF	TGTGCCAGCAGCTTTAGTAGCACCGGGACTAGCGGGAGCGGGTCTTGGGATGAGCAGTTCTTC
many	TRBJ2-5	TRBV12-3/TRBV12-4	.	CASSPPLKTQYF	TGTGCCAGCAGCCCCCCCCTGAAGACCCAGTACTTC
.	TRBJ1-6	TRBV27	.	CASSPVNSPLHF	TGTGCCAGCAGTCCGGTAAATTCACCCCTCCACTTT
.	TRBJ1-5	TRBV18	.	CASSQTENQPQHF	TGTGCCAGCTCACAGACAGAAAATCAGCCCCAGCATTTT